The clone carrying this T cell receptor beta chain was seen at least ten times. The sample originates from a study of T-cell reconstitution after alpha-beta-depleted transplantation in children. V lost 3 bases and J 4 bases, leaving 18 bases between the germline ends. Germline CDR1 is DFQATT and CDR2 is SNEGSKA (reference sequence). The CDR3 is 15 amino acids. Unique molecular identifiers were incorporated into the prepared TCRbeta library. One entry per CDR3 protein, called by TCRdb with MiXCR from the PCR reads. The sample contains 600,000 to 700,000 distinct CDR3 sequences, 16% of which appear only once.

The TCR comes from a human donor who donated a stem cell graft to a child with acute myeloid leukemia. The V call is TRBV20-1, the J call TRBJ1-1; D may be TRBD1 (6 bases). Sequencing was performed on PBMCs from the stem cell graft donor, taken from the stem cell graft. CDR3 in DNA: TGCAGTGCTAGCCCCCGTCGGGGGCTGGGCACTGAAGCTTTCTTT. Its translation: CSASPRRGLGTEAFF.